A selection of T cell receptor beta chains follows, all from one sample in a study of cytomegalovirus exposure and HLA in healthy donors. Measured with immunoSEQ multiplex PCR; TCRdb has only the in-frame clones, and not every one. This sample has 100,000 to 150,000 clones, with about 78% found just once. Sequencing used PBMCs. Source of these receptors: a woman aged 40-49 years in good health and CMV-seropositive. Both conserved end residues are part of each CDR3. The D gene is left open where the match is weak. The size entry is marked missing in some rows and otherwise reads once, few, many or a size class.

j_call	d_call	v_call	clone_size	cdr3_aa	cdr3_nt
TRBJ1-6	.	TRBV6-6	.	CASSYSAGDNSPLHF	TGTGCCAGCAGTTACTCTGCGGGAGATAATTCACCCCTCCACTTT
TRBJ1-6	TRBD1	TRBV2	once	CASGRQGSGLALHF	TGTGCCAGCGGACGACAGGGGTCGGGACTTGCCCTCCACTTT
TRBJ1-5	.	TRBV5-4	.	CASSLKGGNQPQHF	TGTGCCAGCAGCTTGAAGGGAGGCAATCAGCCCCAGCATTTT
TRBJ1-4	.	TRBV7-2	.	CASSGGAMEKLFF	TGTGCCAGCAGCGGGGGCGCGATGGAAAAACTGTTTTTT
TRBJ2-2	TRBD2	TRBV13	once	CASSLGLAGAENTGELFF	TGTGCCAGCAGCTTAGGGCTAGCGGGGGCCGAGAACACCGGGGAGCTGTTTTTT
TRBJ2-5	.	TRBV19	.	CASSPFIAEGGTQYF	TGTGCCAGTAGCCCGTTTATAGCAGAAGGGGGGACCCAGTACTTC
TRBJ2-1	.	TRBV30	.	CAWGDRSNNEQFF	TGTGCCTGGGGAGACAGGTCCAACAATGAGCAGTTCTTC
TRBJ1-1	TRBD1	TRBV6-5	few	CASSWTGSEAFF	TGTGCCAGCAGTTGGACAGGGTCTGAAGCTTTCTTT
TRBJ1-5	.	TRBV7-2	few	CASSLAGGNNQPQHF	TGTGCCAGCAGCTTAGCAGGGGGAAACAATCAGCCCCAGCATTTT
TRBJ1-3	.	TRBV7-9	.	CASSPGGNTIYF	TGTGCCAGCAGCCCCGGGGGGAACACCATATATTTT
TRBJ1-1	.	TRBV5-6	.	CASSLEFIDTEAFF	TGTGCCAGCAGCTTGGAGTTCATAGATACTGAAGCTTTCTTT
TRBJ1-4	TRBD1	TRBV18	.	CASSPAIGTANEKLFF	TGTGCCAGCTCCCCCGCAATCGGGACAGCGAATGAAAAACTGTTTTTT
TRBJ2-7	.	TRBV7-6	once	CASSPGQAREQYF	TGTGCCAGCAGCCCCGGACAAGCTAGGGAGCAGTACTTC
TRBJ1-2	TRBD1	TRBV9	.	CASSLRDRGYGYTF	TGTGCCAGCAGCCTTCGAGACAGGGGCTATGGCTACACCTTC
TRBJ2-5	.	TRBV5-1	.	CASSLQTGRETQYF	TGCGCCAGCAGCTTACAGACAGGACGAGAGACCCAGTACTTC
TRBJ2-2	.	TRBV7-9	.	CASSFGQNTGELFF	TGTGCCAGCAGCTTCGGACAGAACACCGGGGAGCTGTTTTTT
TRBJ2-4	TRBD1	TRBV5-4	few	CASSLPTGGVGNIQYF	TGTGCCAGCAGCTTACCCACAGGGGGCGTCGGTAACATTCAGTACTTC
TRBJ1-5	TRBD1	TRBV19	.	CATSSRTGDNQPQHF	TGTGCCACCTCATCCCGGACAGGCGACAATCAGCCCCAGCATTTT
TRBJ2-7	.	TRBV6-5	few	CASSYRGSLEQYF	TGTGCCAGCAGTTACAGGGGCAGCCTCGAGCAGTACTTC
TRBJ1-6	.	TRBV5-8	.	CASSPDGSQAYPLHF	TGTGCCAGCAGCCCGGACGGGAGCCAAGCCTATCCCCTCCACTTT
TRBJ1-1	TRBD1	TRBV19	.	CASRRTGGPDTEAFF	TGTGCCAGTCGTCGGACAGGGGGTCCTGACACTGAAGCTTTCTTT
TRBJ2-7	TRBD1	TRBV7-9	.	CASSLGDRGYEQYF	TGTGCCAGCAGCTTAGGTGACAGGGGCTACGAGCAGTACTTC
TRBJ1-1	TRBD1	TRBV7-2	.	CASSPRQGPAEAFF	TGTGCCAGCAGCCCCCGACAGGGGCCCGCTGAAGCTTTCTTT
TRBJ2-3	.	TRBV7-2	.	CASSFESDTQYF	TGTGCCAGCAGCTTCGAGTCAGATACGCAGTATTTT
TRBJ1-1	TRBD1	TRBV4-1	few	CASSHQYITQGEEAFF	TGCGCCAGCAGCCACCAATACATCACACAGGGGGAGGAAGCTTTCTTT
TRBJ1-3	.	TRBV6-5	few	CASRGALFSGNTIYF	TGTGCCAGCAGGGGGGCCTTATTCTCTGGAAACACCATATATTTT
TRBJ2-6	TRBD1	TRBV9	.	CASSVSGGAGANVLTF	TGTGCCAGCAGCGTTTCAGGGGGCGCTGGGGCCAACGTCCTGACTTTC
TRBJ2-3	.	TRBV29-1	.	CSVASGLHTDTQYF	TGCAGCGTTGCATCAGGACTCCACACAGATACGCAGTATTTT
TRBJ2-3	TRBD2	TRBV4-2	.	CASSQDWTSGGQDTQYF	TGTGCCAGCAGCCAAGATTGGACTAGCGGGGGGCAAGATACGCAGTATTTT
TRBJ2-3	TRBD2	TRBV9	.	CASSETSGSDTQYF	TGTGCCAGCAGCGAAACTAGCGGGTCAGATACGCAGTATTTT
TRBJ2-1	.	TRBV7-2	.	CASSLELASYEQFF	TGTGCCAGCAGCTTAGAGCTAGCTAGCTATGAGCAGTTCTTC
TRBJ1-6	.	TRBV10-3	once	CAIRDSNSPLHF	TGTGCCATCAGGGACAGCAATTCACCCCTCCACTTT
TRBJ1-2	TRBD1	TRBV18	few	CASSPTAGRGDGYTF	TGTGCCAGCTCACCAACTGCCGGCAGGGGGGATGGCTACACCTTC
TRBJ1-1	TRBD1	TRBV27	few	CASSRQGTEAFF	TGTGCCAGCTCACGACAGGGCACTGAAGCTTTCTTT
TRBJ2-5	TRBD2	TRBV7-2	few	CASSLRDLAGKETQYF	TGTGCCAGCAGCCTCCGCGATCTAGCGGGGAAAGAGACCCAGTACTTC
TRBJ1-4	.	TRBV6-5	once	CASSHRGATNEKLFF	TGTGCCAGCAGCCACCGGGGGGCAACTAATGAAAAACTGTTTTTT
TRBJ1-6	TRBD1	TRBV4-3	few	CASSQERGQGSPLHF	TGCGCCAGCAGCCAAGAAAGGGGGCAAGGTTCACCCCTCCACTTT
TRBJ1-2	TRBD1	TRBV7-3	.	CASSPDRGYGYTF	TGTGCCAGCAGTCCCGACAGGGGCTATGGCTACACCTTC
TRBJ1-6	.	TRBV2	.	CASSELNNSPLHF	TGTGCCAGCAGTGAGCTAAATAATTCACCCCTCCACTTT
TRBJ2-5	.	TRBV6-5	.	CASSAHRDGTQYF	TGTGCCAGCAGTGCCCACAGGGATGGGACCCAGTACTTC
TRBJ2-7	.	TRBV5-6	.	CASSLVTEHYEQYF	TGTGCCAGCAGCTTGGTCACAGAGCACTACGAGCAGTACTTC
TRBJ1-2	TRBD1	TRBV7-9	once	CASSLPGTGARGGYTF	TGTGCCAGCAGCTTACCCGGGACAGGGGCAAGGGGAGGCTACACCTTC
TRBJ1-6	.	TRBV2	.	CASSPGSYNSPLHF	TGTGCCAGCAGTCCGGGATCTTATAATTCACCCCTCCACTTT
TRBJ1-2	TRBD1	TRBV14	few	CASSPPGQWNYGYTF	TGTGCCAGCAGCCCACCGGGACAGTGGAACTATGGCTACACCTTC
TRBJ2-1	TRBD2	TRBV5-1	.	CASSLESSGGAIGSYNEQFF	TGCGCCAGCAGCTTGGAGTCTAGCGGGGGGGCCATCGGCTCCTACAATGAGCAGTTCTTC
TRBJ2-3	.	TRBV10-3	.	CAITGEADTQYF	TGTGCCATCACAGGGGAAGCAGATACGCAGTATTTT
TRBJ2-2	.	TRBV11-2	once	CASSSDTGELFF	TGTGCCAGCAGCTCTGACACCGGGGAGCTGTTTTTT
TRBJ2-7	.	TRBV2	.	CASGPTTGTSYEQYF	TGTGCCAGCGGCCCTACCACAGGTACCTCCTACGAGCAGTACTTC
TRBJ1-3	.	TRBV5-4	.	CASSSDRGNTIYF	TGTGCCAGCAGCTCTGACAGGGGAAACACCATATATTTT
TRBJ1-1	.	TRBV29-1	.	CSVLDTEAFF	TGCAGCGTCCTTGACACTGAAGCTTTCTTT
TRBJ1-2	.	TRBV7-2	once	CASSSSGDLYGYTF	TGTGCCAGCAGCTCATCAGGGGACCTGTATGGCTACACCTTC
TRBJ2-2	.	TRBV4-1	.	CASSQEEAGGTGELFF	TGCGCCAGCAGCCAAGAGGAAGCAGGGGGGACCGGGGAGCTGTTTTTT
TRBJ2-5	.	TRBV27	.	CASSLGGLETQYF	TGTGCCAGCAGCCTGGGGGGATTGGAGACCCAGTACTTC
TRBJ2-7	.	TRBV20-1	.	CSAPSGYEQYF	TGCAGTGCGCCTTCGGGGTACGAGCAGTACTTC
TRBJ1-5	.	TRBV7-2	.	CASSLARDSQPQHF	TGTGCCAGCAGCTTAGCGCGGGACTCCCAGCCCCAGCATTTT
TRBJ2-1	.	TRBV9	.	CASSRTHNEQFF	TGTGCCAGCAGCCGGACACACAATGAGCAGTTCTTC
TRBJ1-2	TRBD1	TRBV7-2	.	CASTASRTGYGYTF	TGTGCCAGCACCGCTTCAAGGACAGGGTATGGCTACACCTTC
TRBJ2-2	TRBD2	TRBV7-2	once	CASSETSGGHTGELFF	TGTGCCAGCAGCGAAACTAGCGGGGGACACACCGGGGAGCTGTTTTTT
TRBJ2-1	TRBD2	TRBV9	.	CASSVDGAGINEQFF	TGTGCCAGCAGCGTAGATGGAGCGGGGATAAATGAGCAGTTCTTC
TRBJ1-2	TRBD1	TRBV4-1	few	CASSQARTGYGYTF	TGCGCCAGCAGCCAAGCGAGGACAGGCTATGGCTACACCTTC